Following are 20 T cell receptor beta chains from one sample sequenced in a study of blood T cell repertoires in COVID-19. Here immunoSEQ multiplex PCR was the method, and the copy in TCRdb shows in-frame clones only, minus some. The sample records 190,000 or so clones, 70% to 90% being singletons. Sequencing was done on a sample of PBMCs or T cells enriched from blood (not recorded which). The receptors here all came from a woman under 30 who had recovered from COVID-19.

This chain links TRBV2 with TRBJ1-5; D may be TRBD1 (5 bases). Per the germline V gene, CDR1 is SNHLY and CDR2 is FYNNEI. The V end lost 3 bases, the J end lost 5 bases, and 11 bases lay between the germline ends. The CDR3 extends over 14 amino acids. The DNA of the CDR3 is TGTGCCAGCAGTGATAAGTCACAGGATCAGCCCCAGCATTTT. Its protein is CASSDKSQDQPQHF. The variable domain in full, completed from reference TRBV2 and TRBJ1-5, reads EPEVTQTPSHQVTQMGQEVILRCVPISNHLYFYWYRQILGQKVEFLVSFYNNEISEKSEIFDDQFSVERPDGSNFTLKIRSTKLEDSAMYFCASSDKSQDQPQHFGDGTRLSIL.

The chain combines TRBV7-2 with TRBJ2-5; 7 bases fit TRBD2. The CDR3 contains 16 residues. V shed 5 bases and J 5 bases; nucleotides not matched to a gene: 14. Germline CDR1 is SGHTA and CDR2 is FQGNSA. CDR3 coding DNA: TGTGCCAGCAGCCATGGGAGGGGCGCCCCGGGGGAGACCCAGTACTTC. It specifies CASSHGRGAPGETQYF. The full variable domain, completed using reference TRBV7-2 and TRBJ2-5, is GAGVSQSPSNKVTEKGKDVELRCDPISGHTALYWYRQSLGQGLEFLIYFQGNSAPDKSGLPSDRFSAERTGGSVSTLTIQRTQQEDSAVYLCASSHGRGAPGETQYFGPGTRLLVL.

As for this clone: Other DNA sequences in the sample encode the same CDR3. This chain uses TRBV7-2 with TRBJ2-7, with TRBD2 as a possible D gene (5 bases). Between the trimmed V and J ends, which lost 0 bases and 4 bases, there was a span of 13 bases. Per the germline V gene, CDR1 is SGHTA and CDR2 is FQGNSA. CDR3 size: 15 residues. The CDR3 DNA sequence: TGTGCCAGCAGCTTAGCGCCAGTGAGGGAGTACGAGCAGTACTTC. Translated: CASSLAPVREYEQYF. The variable domain in full, completed from reference TRBV7-2 and TRBJ2-7, reads GAGVSQSPSNKVTEKGKDVELRCDPISGHTALYWYRQSLGQGLEFLIYFQGNSAPDKSGLPSDRFSAERTGGSVSTLTIQRTQQEDSAVYLCASSLAPVREYEQYFGPGTRLTVT.

This chain connects TRBV6-6 to TRBJ2-5; 8 positions match TRBD2. This CDR3 spans 15 amino acids. Germline V lookup: CDR1 MNHNY, CDR2 SVGAGI (reference sequence). V lost 5 bases to trimming and J lost 0 bases; unmatched junction nucleotides: 5. As DNA, the CDR3 is TGTGCCAGCAGTCTTAAGCGGGGGAACCAAGAGACCCAGTACTTC. Its translation is CASSLKRGNQETQYF.

The V and J genes are TRBV2 and TRBJ2-7; D call uncertain. Germline CDR1 is SNHLY and CDR2 is FYNNEI. V was pared by 9 bases and J by 2 bases, with 11 bases between. CDR3 length equals 12 residues. The CDR3 reads CASRPETYEQYF. The CDR3 DNA sequence: TGTGCCAGTCGGCCGGAGACCTACGAGCAGTACTTC.

This rearrangement joins TRBV7-9 to TRBJ1-4; TRBD1 matches 9 bases. Looked up from germline, CDR1 is SEHNR and CDR2 is FQNEAQ (reference sequence). V shed 4 bases, J shed 8 bases, and the junction held 5 bases outside the gene matches. CDR3 length: 14 amino acids. The CDR3 nucleotides read TGTGCCAGCAGCTGGGGACAGGGACCCGAAAAACTGTTTTTT. The encoded protein is CASSWGQGPEKLFF.

This clone has only a few counts. The V and J genes are TRBV30 and TRBJ2-7, with 8 bases that match TRBD2. V shed 1 base, J shed 9 bases, and the junction held 2 bases outside the gene matches. Germline CDR1 is GTSNPN and CDR2 is SVGIG (reference sequence). The CDR3 has 11 residues. The CDR3 protein is CAWSAGGLQYF. The CDR3 DNA reads as TGTGCCTGGAGTGCGGGAGGGTTGCAGTACTTC. The whole variable domain, filled in from reference TRBV30 and TRBJ2-7, reads SQTIHQWPATLVQPVGSPLSLECTVEGTSNPNLYWYRQAAGRGLQLLFYSVGIGQISSEVPQNLSASRPQDRQFILSSKKLLLSDSGFYLCAWSAGGLQYFGPGTRLTVT.

This clone was seen only once. V is TRBV6-2 or TRBV6-3 and J is TRBJ1-2, with 7 bases aligning to TRBD1. The CDR3 extends over 15 amino acids. In germline, CDR1 is MNHEY, CDR2 SVGEGT. J lost 2 bases, V lost 4 bases, and 7 bases had no gene match. In DNA, the CDR3 is TGTGCCAGCAGTTCCGCCGGGACAGCAAACTATGGCTACACCTTC. It is translated as CASSSAGTANYGYTF.

The rearrangement links TRBV4-1 to TRBJ1-4; 9 bases line up with TRBD1. CDR3 length: 14 residues. V gave up 4 bases and J gave up 9 bases; unmatched junction bases: 6. CDR1 and CDR2 from the germline V gene are MGHRA and YSYEKL. CDR3 region: CASSPDRGSKKLFF. The CDR3 region has the DNA TGCGCCAGCAGCCCTGACAGGGGGTCGAAAAAACTGTTTTTT.

This chain links TRBV6-2 or TRBV6-3 with TRBJ2-3, with 8 bases fitting TRBD2. Per germline, CDR1 MNHEY and CDR2 SVGEGT. V trimming: 4 bases; J trimming: 5 bases; junction bases outside the gene matches: 5. This CDR3 is built from 14 residues. In DNA, the CDR3 is TGTGCCAGCAGTTTGCGGGGGGTGCAAGATACGCAGTATTTT. This codes for CASSLRGVQDTQYF.

The chain couples TRBV7-9 to TRBJ1-2, with 7 bases fitting TRBD1. This CDR3 has 13 amino acids. Germline assignment: CDR1 SEHNR and CDR2 FQNEAQ (reference sequence). V was clipped by 10 bases and J by 3 bases; unmatched bases: 8. Written as DNA, the CDR3 is TGTGCCATCGAGACAGGGAGTGACTATGGCTACACCTTC. This codes for CAIETGSDYGYTF.

The V call is TRBV10-1, the J call TRBJ1-5; 9 bases agree with TRBD1. The CDR3 is made up of 15 amino acids. Trimming cost V 6 bases and J 4 bases; bases outside gene matches: 7. Germline V lookup: CDR1 WNHNN, CDR2 SYGVQD (reference sequence). As DNA, the CDR3 is TGCGCCAGCAGCGCCGGGACAGGGATTAATCAGCCCCAGCATTTT. It codes for CASSAGTGINQPQHF.

This clone was detected once. This rearrangement joins TRBV7-6 to TRBJ2-7; 9 bases align to TRBD1. The germline V gene has CDR1 SGHVS and CDR2 FNYEAQ. V dropped 4 bases and J dropped 1; count of bases not matched to a gene: 11. This CDR3 spans 17 amino acids. The CDR3 protein is CASSSMATGTGSYEQYF. CDR3 nucleotides: TGTGCCAGCAGCTCGATGGCCACCGGGACAGGGTCCTACGAGCAGTACTTC.

The rearrangement links TRBV18 to TRBJ2-7, with 10 bases fitting TRBD1. Losses at the gene ends were 3 bases for V and 3 bases for J; bases not matched to a gene: 11. CDR1 and CDR2 (germline): KGHSH, LQKENI. CDR3 size: 17 residues. The CDR3 is CASSPTGTGALSYEQYF. In nucleotides, the CDR3 is TGTGCCAGCTCACCGACCGGGACAGGGGCCTTAAGCTACGAGCAGTACTTC.

The chain has TRBV9 and TRBJ1-1; 8 bases are a match to TRBD1. After removal of 3 bases from V and 1 base from J, the junction contained 11 bases not matched to a gene. Germline CDR1 SGDLS, CDR2 YYNGEE. This CDR3 region has 17 residues. CDR3: CASSAHDTGGSNTEAFF. CDR3 in DNA: TGTGCCAGCAGCGCTCACGATACAGGGGGTTCGAACACTGAAGCTTTCTTT.

The chain recombines TRBV19 with TRBJ2-6; TRBD1 agrees at 9 bases. Losses at the gene ends were 5 bases for V and 0 bases for J; bases not matched to a gene: 5. In germline, CDR1 is LNHDA, CDR2 SQIVND (reference sequence). The CDR3 is 17 residues long. In DNA form, the CDR3 reads TGTGCCAGTAGTGGACAGGGGCTTCGCTCTGGGGCCAACGTCCTGACTTTC. Protein sequence: CASSGQGLRSGANVLTF.

The V and J genes are TRBV6-5 and TRBJ2-7; D possibly corresponds to TRBD1 (6 bases). CDR1 MNHEY and CDR2 SVGAGI come from the germline V gene. V lost 5 bases, J lost 0 bases, and 14 bases lay in between. The CDR3 covers 15 residues. For the CDR3, the DNA is TGTGCCAGCAGTCTATCCAAGGGGGTCTCCTACGAGCAGTACTTC. It yields the protein CASSLSKGVSYEQYF.

V and J are TRBV7-9 and TRBJ1-3, with unresolved D. V was clipped by 2 bases and J by 3 bases, with 14 bases between them. Germline CDR1 SEHNR, CDR2 FQNEAQ (reference sequence). The CDR3 runs 16 residues. CDR3: CASSLSGLESGNTIYF. CDR3 nucleotides: TGTGCCAGCAGCTTAAGTGGACTCGAGAGTGGAAACACCATATATTTT.

The chain couples TRBV18 to TRBJ1-1, with 7 positions matching TRBD1. Germline V CDR1 and CDR2: KGHSH, LQKENI. The CDR3 sequence is 14 residues long. The ends lost 3 bases at V and 10 bases at J; junction bases unmatched: 11. As DNA, the CDR3 is TGTGCCAGCTCACCCCAGGGGGTTGAGGTGGGAGCTTTCTTT. Translated, it gives CASSPQGVEVGAFF. The complete variable domain, with remaining parts taken from reference TRBV18 and TRBJ1-1, reads NAGVMQNPRHLVRRRGQEARLRCSPMKGHSHVYWYRQLPEEGLKFMVYLQKENIIDESGMPKERFSAEFPKEGPSILRIQQVVRGDSAAYFCASSPQGVEVGAFFGQGTRLTVV.

The chain is built from TRBV7-8 and TRBJ2-1; possibly TRBD2 for D (6 bases). The CDR3 covers 16 residues. With 5 bases removed from V and 5 bases from J, the gap between germline ends came to 19 bases. Germline V gives CDR1 SGHVS, CDR2 FQNEAQ. The CDR3 nucleotides read TGTGCCAGCAGCCCCCGCGGGGCGGGCCTCGACAATGAGCAGTTCTTC. This translates into CASSPRGAGLDNEQFF.